A single sample is the source of the 4 T cell receptor beta chains below, sequenced in a study of T-cell reconstitution after alpha-beta-depleted transplantation in children. Unique molecular identifiers were incorporated into the prepared TCRbeta library. One entry per CDR3 protein, called by TCRdb with MiXCR from the PCR reads. The data contain about 580,000 distinct CDR3 sequences, 23% of them seen just once; the ten biggest clones take up roughly 14%. This material consisted of PBMCs, mostly from graft donor cells, taken 360 days after TCRalphabeta/CD19-depleted stem cell transplant. The receptors here all came from a boy under three years old who had a stem cell transplant for acute myeloid leukemia, so the T cells may come from the graft donor.

The chain employs TRBV27 and TRBJ2-5, with D maybe TRBD1 (5 bases). Between the trimmed V and J ends, which lost 3 bases and 2 bases, there was a span of 13 bases. The CDR3 runs 15 residues. From germline, CDR1 is MNHEY and CDR2 SMNVEV (reference sequence). The CDR3 sequence: CASSLQGVPQETQYF. CDR3 bases: TGTGCCAGCAGTTTGCAGGGTGTCCCTCAAGAGACCCAGTACTTC.

CDR3 region: CSARTYTGELFF. In DNA, the CDR3 is TGCAGTGCTAGAACGTACACCGGGGAGCTGTTTTTT. The chain links TRBV20-1 to TRBJ2-2; D gene ambiguous. V lost 2 bases to trimming and J lost 3 bases, with 4 bases between them. The CDR3 extends over 12 amino acids. The germline V gene has CDR1 DFQATT and CDR2 SNEGSKA (reference sequence).

This chain connects TRBV5-1 to TRBJ2-7; D remains unclear. Germline V gene sequence: CDR1 SGHRS, CDR2 YFSETQ. The V end was cut by 0 bases, the J end by 3 bases, with 7 bases between. The CDR3 is 13 residues long. CDR3 region: CASSLGLVYEQYF. For the CDR3, the DNA is TGCGCCAGCAGCTTGGGCCTAGTCTACGAGCAGTACTTC.

This clonotype turned up a few times. The chain recombines TRBV6-5 with TRBJ2-5; 8 nucleotides match TRBD1. V trimming: 2 bases; J trimming: 2 bases; junction bases outside the gene matches: 1. This CDR3 comprises 14 residues. CDR1 is MNHEY and CDR2 is SVGAGI in the germline V gene. CDR3 bases: TGTGCCAGCAGTTACAGGGACAGGCAAGAGACCCAGTACTTC. Translating it yields CASSYRDRQETQYF.